The present T cell receptor (beta chain) was sequenced within a study of T cell repertoires in cytomegalovirus infection. The overall study: TCR beta signatures that were public indicated CMV infection and matching HLA type. Study results and limitations: In two of eight donors, the top clonotype was HLA-C-restricted CMV-specific. The cumulative frequency of public TCR beta families distinguished individuals who carried CMV together with the relevant HLA.

TCRdb ran MiXCR on the reads and lists one entry per CDR3 protein. The sample carries roughly 230,000 distinct CDR3 sequences, over 15% recorded once. A note on this clonotype: Its antigen is still unknown.

CDR3 length equals 15 residues. V dropped 4 bases and J dropped 1; count of bases not matched to a gene: 6. Germline CDR1 reads SGHNT; CDR2 reads YYREEE (reference sequence). The chain recombines TRBV5-4 with TRBJ1-1, with 8 bases fitting TRBD1. The sequenced sample was CD8+ T cells from PBMCs. The source of this sequence is a human donor in good health (CMV status not recorded). Some clones in this sample may be carry-over from other donors' samples. CDR3 region: CASSIDRGPNTEAFF. The CDR3 nucleotides are TGTGCCAGCAGCATCGACAGGGGTCCGAACACTGAAGCTTTCTTT.